Listed below are T cell receptor beta chains from one sample, sequenced in a study of monozygotic twins with inflammatory bowel disease. TCRdb reworked the 5' RACE reads into one entry per CDR3 protein, no DNA. The sample has roughly 320,000 distinct CDR3 sequences. The sequenced sample consisted of blood. The receptors were gathered from a human donor with ulcerative colitis or Crohn's disease, or a healthy co-twin of an affected twin (not recorded which). Each CDR3 is given with its conserved first and last residue.

j_call v_call cdr3_aa
TRBJ2-3 TRBV12-5 CASGLATSGSEAQYF
TRBJ1-5 TRBV18 CASSPDSNQPQHF
TRBJ2-1 TRBV13 CASSLQGANEQFF
TRBJ2-7 TRBV12-3/TRBV12-4 CASSLVGTGGRPDF
TRBJ1-2 TRBV28 CASSRDVAGGADGYTF
TRBJ2-2 TRBV23-1 CASSQSDPLTGELFF
TRBJ2-5 TRBV10-3 CAILRRGKETQYF
TRBJ1-1 TRBV3-1 CASSTTGRGTEAFF
TRBJ1-3 TRBV7-6 CASKTGSGNTIYF
TRBJ1-2 TRBV7-9 CASSPRPEVGLDGYTF
TRBJ2-2 TRBV12-3/TRBV12-4 CASSSGVGGTGELFF
TRBJ1-5 TRBV5-1 CASSLVAGGGQPQHF
TRBJ1-2 TRBV10-3 CAISPGQSYGYTF
TRBJ2-3 TRBV7-8 CASSLAVAGGVGTQYF
TRBJ2-3 TRBV7-9 CASSNTGRSDTQYF
TRBJ1-2 TRBV29-1 CSVVQGSGYGYTF
TRBJ2-3 TRBV14 CASSQERGGSDTQYF
TRBJ2-7 TRBV18 CASSPRLLAGGAHEQYF
TRBJ2-1 TRBV11-3 CASSLVYRQGGNEQFF
TRBJ2-3 TRBV5-4 CASSGTTGAASTDTQYF
TRBJ2-2 TRBV12-3/TRBV12-4 CASRIPANTGELFF
TRBJ2-6 TRBV5-1 CASSLGNSGANVLTF
TRBJ2-7 TRBV9 CASSAGQFYEQYF
TRBJ2-3 TRBV18 CASSPVSTDTQYF
TRBJ1-1 TRBV7-2 CASSRDRANTEAFF
TRBJ1-2 TRBV7-2 CASSLDRVAGYTF
TRBJ2-7 TRBV7-2 CASSLASLNSYEQYF
TRBJ2-7 TRBV7-9 CASSFELLFGEQYF
TRBJ1-1 TRBV7-8 CASSLRTGVTEAFF
TRBJ2-3 TRBV12-3/TRBV12-4 CASTGDLTDTQYF
TRBJ2-7 TRBV4-3 CASSQDGGENEQYF
TRBJ1-1 TRBV7-2 CASSLTSQMNTEAFF
TRBJ1-2 TRBV5-1 CASRDRNYGYTF
TRBJ1-1 TRBV12-3/TRBV12-4 CASWALGRGTEAFF
TRBJ2-5 TRBV10-2 CASSRNPGRNPEAQYF
TRBJ2-3 TRBV10-3 CAIRPRDRDWGEDTQYF